The sample holds a few counts of the clone carrying this T cell receptor (beta chain). Its antigen is currently unknown. The PCR made use of 60 Vbeta and 13 Jbeta primers. Repertoires were generated with immunoSEQ multiplex PCR, while TCRdb's copy carries only in-frame clones and drops some. Among roughly 130,000 clones listed, 80% were seen once. CDR1 is SGHRS, CDR2 YFSETQ, per germline. The CDR3 runs 14 residues. V dropped 3 bases and J dropped 8; count of bases not matched to a gene: 8. This specimen belongs to a study of cytomegalovirus exposure and HLA in healthy donors. Findings of the study overall: Among TCR sequences, most were rare, though some public TCRs appeared in many donors.

This chain connects TRBV5-1 to TRBJ1-2, with 9 bases fitting TRBD1. This receptor was obtained from a man aged 30-40 years in good health and CMV-seronegative. The sample taken for sequencing was PBMCs. The CDR3 loop is CASSSQGALEGYTF. The CDR3 DNA sequence: TGCGCCAGCAGCTCACAGGGGGCGTTGGAGGGCTACACCTTC.